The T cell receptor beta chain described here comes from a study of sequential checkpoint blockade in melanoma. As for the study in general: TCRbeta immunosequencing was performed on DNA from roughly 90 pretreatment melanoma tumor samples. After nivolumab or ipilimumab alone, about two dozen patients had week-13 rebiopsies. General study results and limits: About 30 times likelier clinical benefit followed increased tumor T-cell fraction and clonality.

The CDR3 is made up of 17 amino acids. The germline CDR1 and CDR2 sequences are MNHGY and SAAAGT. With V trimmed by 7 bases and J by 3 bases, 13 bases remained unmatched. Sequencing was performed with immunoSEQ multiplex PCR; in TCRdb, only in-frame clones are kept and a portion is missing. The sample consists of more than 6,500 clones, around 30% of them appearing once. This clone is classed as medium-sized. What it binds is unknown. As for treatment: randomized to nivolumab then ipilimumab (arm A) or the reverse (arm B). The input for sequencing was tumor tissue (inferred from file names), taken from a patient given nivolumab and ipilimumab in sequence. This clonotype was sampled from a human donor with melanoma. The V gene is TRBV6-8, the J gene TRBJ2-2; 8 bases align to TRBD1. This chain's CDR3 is CASTLRGRGADTGELFF. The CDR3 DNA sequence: TGTGCCAGCACCCTCAGGGGGCGGGGCGCCGACACCGGGGAGCTGTTTTTT.